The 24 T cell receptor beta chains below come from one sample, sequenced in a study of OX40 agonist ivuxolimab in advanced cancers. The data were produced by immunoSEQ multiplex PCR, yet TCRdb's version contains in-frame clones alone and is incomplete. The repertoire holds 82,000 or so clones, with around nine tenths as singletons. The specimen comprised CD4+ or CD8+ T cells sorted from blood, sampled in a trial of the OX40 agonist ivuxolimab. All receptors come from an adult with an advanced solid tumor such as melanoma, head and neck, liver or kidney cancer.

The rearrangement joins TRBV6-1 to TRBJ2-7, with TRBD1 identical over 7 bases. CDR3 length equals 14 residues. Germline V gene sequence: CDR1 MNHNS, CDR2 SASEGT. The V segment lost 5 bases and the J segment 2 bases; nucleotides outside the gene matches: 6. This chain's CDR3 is CASSTRQGPYEQYF. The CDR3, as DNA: TGTGCCAGCAGTACTAGACAGGGCCCCTACGAGCAGTACTTC.

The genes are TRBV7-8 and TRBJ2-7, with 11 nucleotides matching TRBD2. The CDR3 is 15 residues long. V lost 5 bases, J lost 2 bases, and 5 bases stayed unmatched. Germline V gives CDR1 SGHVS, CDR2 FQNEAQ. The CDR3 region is CASSPRGLAAYEQYF. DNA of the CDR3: TGTGCCAGCAGCCCAAGGGGACTAGCGGCCTACGAGCAGTACTTC.

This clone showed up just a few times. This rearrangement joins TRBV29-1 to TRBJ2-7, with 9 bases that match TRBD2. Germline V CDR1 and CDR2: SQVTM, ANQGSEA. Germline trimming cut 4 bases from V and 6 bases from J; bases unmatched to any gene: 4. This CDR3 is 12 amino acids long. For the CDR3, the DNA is TGCAGCGTTGTAGCGGGAGCTCTCGAGCAGTACTTC. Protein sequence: CSVVAGALEQYF.

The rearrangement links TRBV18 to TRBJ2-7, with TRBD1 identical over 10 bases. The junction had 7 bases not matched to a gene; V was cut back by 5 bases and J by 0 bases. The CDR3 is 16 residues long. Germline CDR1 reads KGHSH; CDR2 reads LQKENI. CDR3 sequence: CASSSRTGGSSYEQYF. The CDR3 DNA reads TGTGCCAGCTCATCCCGGACAGGGGGGAGCTCCTACGAGCAGTACTTC.

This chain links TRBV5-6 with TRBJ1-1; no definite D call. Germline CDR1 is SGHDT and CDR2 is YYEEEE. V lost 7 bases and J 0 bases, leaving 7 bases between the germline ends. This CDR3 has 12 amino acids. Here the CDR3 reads CASGRMNTEAFF. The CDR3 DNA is TGTGCCAGCGGGAGGATGAACACTGAAGCTTTCTTT.

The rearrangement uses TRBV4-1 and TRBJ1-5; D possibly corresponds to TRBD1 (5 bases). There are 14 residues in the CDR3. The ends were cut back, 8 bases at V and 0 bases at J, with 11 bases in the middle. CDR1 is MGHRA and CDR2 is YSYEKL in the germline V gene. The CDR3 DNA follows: TGCGCCAGCGGGGGGGAGCTTAGCAATCAGCCCCAGCATTTT. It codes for CASGGELSNQPQHF.

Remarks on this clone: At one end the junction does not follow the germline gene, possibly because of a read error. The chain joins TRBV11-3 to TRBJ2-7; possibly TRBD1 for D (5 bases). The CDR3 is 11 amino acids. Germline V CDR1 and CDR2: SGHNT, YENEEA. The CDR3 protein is CASSPLRGEHF. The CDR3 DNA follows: TGTGCCAGCAGCCCACTTAGGGGTGAGCACTTC.

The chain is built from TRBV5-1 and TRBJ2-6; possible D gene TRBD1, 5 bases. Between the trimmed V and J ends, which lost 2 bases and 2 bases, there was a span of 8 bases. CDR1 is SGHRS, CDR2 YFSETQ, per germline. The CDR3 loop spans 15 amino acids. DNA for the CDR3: TGCGCCAGCAGCTTCATGGGGCCTGGGGCCAACGTCCTGACTTTC. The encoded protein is CASSFMGPGANVLTF. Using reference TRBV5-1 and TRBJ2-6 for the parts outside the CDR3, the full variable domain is KAGVTQTPRYLIKTRGQQVTLSCSPISGHRSVSWYQQTPGQGLQFLFEYFSETQRNKGNFPGRFSGRQFSNSRSEMNVSTLELGDSALYLCASSFMGPGANVLTFGAGSRLTVL.

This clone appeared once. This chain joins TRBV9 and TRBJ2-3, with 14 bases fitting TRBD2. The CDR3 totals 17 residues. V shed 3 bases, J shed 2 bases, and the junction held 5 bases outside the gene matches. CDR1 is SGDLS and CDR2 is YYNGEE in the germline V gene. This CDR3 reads CASSEGTSGGLTDTQYF. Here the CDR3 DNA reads TGTGCCAGCAGCGAAGGGACTAGCGGGGGTCTCACAGATACGCAGTATTTT.

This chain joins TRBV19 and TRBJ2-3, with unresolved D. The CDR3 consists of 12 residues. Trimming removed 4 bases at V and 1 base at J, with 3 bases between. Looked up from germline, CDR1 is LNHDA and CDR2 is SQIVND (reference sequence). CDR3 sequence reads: CASSTGTDTQYF. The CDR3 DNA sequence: TGTGCCAGTAGTACCGGCACAGATACGCAGTATTTT.

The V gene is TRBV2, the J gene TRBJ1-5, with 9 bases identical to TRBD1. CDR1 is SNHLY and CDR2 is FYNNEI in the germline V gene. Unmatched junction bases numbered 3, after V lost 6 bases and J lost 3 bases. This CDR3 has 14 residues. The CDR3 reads CASSTGGPNQPQHF. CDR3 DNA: TGTGCCAGCAGCACAGGGGGCCCCAATCAGCCCCAGCATTTT.

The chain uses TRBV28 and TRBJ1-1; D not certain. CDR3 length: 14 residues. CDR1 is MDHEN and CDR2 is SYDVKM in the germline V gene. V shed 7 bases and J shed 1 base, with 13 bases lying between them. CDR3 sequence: CASIMRRTNTEAFF. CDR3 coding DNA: TGTGCCAGCATCATGAGGCGGACGAACACTGAAGCTTTCTTT.

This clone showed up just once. The CDR3 region is CAWSATARGNTIYF. The DNA for the CDR3 is TGTGCCTGGAGTGCCACAGCTCGTGGAAACACCATATATTTT. V gene TRBV30 combines with J gene TRBJ1-3, with D hard to call. The germline CDR1 and CDR2 sequences are GTSNPN and SVGIG (reference sequence). This CDR3 contains 14 residues. The germline V and J ends were trimmed by 1 base and 3 bases, with 10 bases remaining between them.

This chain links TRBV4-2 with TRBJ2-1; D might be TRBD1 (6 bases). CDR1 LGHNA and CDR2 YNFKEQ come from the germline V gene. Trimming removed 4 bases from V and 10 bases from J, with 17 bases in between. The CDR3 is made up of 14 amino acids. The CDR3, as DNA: TGTGCCAGCAGCCCAGGGGACACCGTTTTGGAGCAGTTCTTC. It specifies CASSPGDTVLEQFF.

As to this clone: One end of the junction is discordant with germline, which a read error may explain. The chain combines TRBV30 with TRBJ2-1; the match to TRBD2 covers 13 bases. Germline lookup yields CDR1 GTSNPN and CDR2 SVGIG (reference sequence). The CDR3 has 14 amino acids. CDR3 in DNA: TGTGCCTGTACCAATGGACTAGCGGGAGCTCTGGGGGTCTTC. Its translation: CACTNGLAGALGVF.

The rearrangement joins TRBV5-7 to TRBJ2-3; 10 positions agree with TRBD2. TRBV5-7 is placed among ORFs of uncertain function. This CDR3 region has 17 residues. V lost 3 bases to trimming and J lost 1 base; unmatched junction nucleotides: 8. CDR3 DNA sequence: TGTGCCAGCAGCTGCGGGACTAGCGTTGAGGGCACAGATACGCAGTATTTT. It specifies CASSCGTSVEGTDTQYF.

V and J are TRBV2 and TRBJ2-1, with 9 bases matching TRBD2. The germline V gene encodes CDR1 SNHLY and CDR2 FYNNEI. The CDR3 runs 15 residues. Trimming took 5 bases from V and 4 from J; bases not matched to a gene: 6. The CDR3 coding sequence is TGTGCCAGCAGTCATCCGGGACTAGCTTACAATGAGCAGTTCTTC. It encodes CASSHPGLAYNEQFF.

This CDR3 is CASSTPIDTQYF. The CDR3 coding sequence is TGTGCCAGCAGCACTCCGATTGATACGCAGTATTTT. The chain employs TRBV11-3 and TRBJ2-3; unclear D gene. This CDR3 is 12 amino acids long. The V gene lost 5 bases and the J gene lost 6 bases, with 9 bases spanning the gap. Looked up from germline, CDR1 is SGHNT and CDR2 is YENEEA.

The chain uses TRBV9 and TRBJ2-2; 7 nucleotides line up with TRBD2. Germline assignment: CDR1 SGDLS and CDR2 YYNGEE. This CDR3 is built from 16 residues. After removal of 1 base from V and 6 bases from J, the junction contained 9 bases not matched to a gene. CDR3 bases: TGTGCCAGCAGCGTATGGAGCGGGACCGGGCCCGGGGAGCTGTTTTTT. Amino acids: CASSVWSGTGPGELFF.

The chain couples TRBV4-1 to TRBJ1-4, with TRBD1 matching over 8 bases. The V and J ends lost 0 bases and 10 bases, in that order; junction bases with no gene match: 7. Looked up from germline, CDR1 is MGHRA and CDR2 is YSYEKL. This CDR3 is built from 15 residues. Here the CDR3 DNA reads TGCGCCAGCAGCCAAGACGCGACAGGGGTGGTAAAACTGTTTTTT. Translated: CASSQDATGVVKLFF.

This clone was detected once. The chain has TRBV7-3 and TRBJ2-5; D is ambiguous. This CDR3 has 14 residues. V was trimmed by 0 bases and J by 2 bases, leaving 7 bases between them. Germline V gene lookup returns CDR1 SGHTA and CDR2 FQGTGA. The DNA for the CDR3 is TGTGCCAGCAGCTTAACAGCAAATCAAGAGACCCAGTACTTC. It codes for CASSLTANQETQYF. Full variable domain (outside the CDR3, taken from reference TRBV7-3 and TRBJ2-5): GAGVSQTPSNKVTEKGKYVELRCDPISGHTALYWYRQSLGQGPEFLIYFQGTGAADDSGLPNDRFFAVRPEGSVSTLKIQRTERGDSAVYLCASSLTANQETQYFGPGTRLLVL.

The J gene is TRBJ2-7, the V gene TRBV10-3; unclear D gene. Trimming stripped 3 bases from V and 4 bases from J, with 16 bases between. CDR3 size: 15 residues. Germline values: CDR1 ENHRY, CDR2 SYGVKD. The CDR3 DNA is TGTGCCATCAGTGATCCGACCAAAGATGGTTACGAGCAGTACTTC. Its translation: CAISDPTKDGYEQYF.

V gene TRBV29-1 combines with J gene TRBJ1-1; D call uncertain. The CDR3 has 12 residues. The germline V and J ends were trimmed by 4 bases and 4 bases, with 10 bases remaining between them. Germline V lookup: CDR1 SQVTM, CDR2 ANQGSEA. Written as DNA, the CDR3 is TGCAGCGTTGGCGAGTGGGGCACTGAAGCTTTCTTT. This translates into CSVGEWGTEAFF.

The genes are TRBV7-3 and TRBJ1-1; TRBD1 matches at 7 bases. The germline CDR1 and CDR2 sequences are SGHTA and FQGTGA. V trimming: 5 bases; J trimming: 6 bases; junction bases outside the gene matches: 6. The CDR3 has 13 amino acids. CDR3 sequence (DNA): TGTGCCAGCAGCCCAGGGGGGGCGTCTGAAGCTTTCTTT. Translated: CASSPGGASEAFF.